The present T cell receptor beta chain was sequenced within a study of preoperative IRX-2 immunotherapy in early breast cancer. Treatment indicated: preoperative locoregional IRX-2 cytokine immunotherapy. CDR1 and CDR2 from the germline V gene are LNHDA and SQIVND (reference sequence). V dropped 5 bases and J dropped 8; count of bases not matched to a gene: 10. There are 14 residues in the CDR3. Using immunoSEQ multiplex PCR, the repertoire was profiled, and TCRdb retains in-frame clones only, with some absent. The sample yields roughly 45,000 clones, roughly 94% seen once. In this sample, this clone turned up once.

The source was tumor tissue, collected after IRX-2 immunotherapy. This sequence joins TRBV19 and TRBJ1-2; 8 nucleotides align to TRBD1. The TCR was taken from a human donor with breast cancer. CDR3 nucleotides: TGTGCCAGTAGTCGGACCGGACAGGGCGGGGGCTACACCTTC. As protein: CASSRTGQGGGYTF.